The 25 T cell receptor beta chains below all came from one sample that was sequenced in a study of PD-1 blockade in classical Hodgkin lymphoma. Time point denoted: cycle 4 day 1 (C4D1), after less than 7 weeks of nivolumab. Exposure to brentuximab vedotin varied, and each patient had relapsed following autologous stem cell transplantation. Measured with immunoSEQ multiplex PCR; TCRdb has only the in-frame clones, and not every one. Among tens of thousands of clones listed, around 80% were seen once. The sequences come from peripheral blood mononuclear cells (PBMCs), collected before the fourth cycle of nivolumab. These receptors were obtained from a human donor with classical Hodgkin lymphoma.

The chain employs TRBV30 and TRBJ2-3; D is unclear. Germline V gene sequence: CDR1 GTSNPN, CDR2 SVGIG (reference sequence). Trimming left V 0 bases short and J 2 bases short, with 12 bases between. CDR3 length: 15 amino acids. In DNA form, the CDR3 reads TGTGCCTGGAGTGTAGGATCGGGTTCCACAGATACGCAGTATTTT. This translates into CAWSVGSGSTDTQYF.

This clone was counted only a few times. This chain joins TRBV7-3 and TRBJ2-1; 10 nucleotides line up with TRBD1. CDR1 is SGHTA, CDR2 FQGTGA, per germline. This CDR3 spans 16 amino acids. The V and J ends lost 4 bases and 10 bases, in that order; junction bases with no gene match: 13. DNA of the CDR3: TGTGCCAGCAGCTCGACAGGGGGCCCCGTCGGAAGCGAGCAGTTCTTC. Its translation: CASSSTGGPVGSEQFF.

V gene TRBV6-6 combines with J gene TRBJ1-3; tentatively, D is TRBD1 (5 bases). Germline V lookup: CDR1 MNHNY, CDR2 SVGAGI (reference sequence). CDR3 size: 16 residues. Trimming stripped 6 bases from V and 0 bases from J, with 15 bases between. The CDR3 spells CASRRLSGASGNTIYF. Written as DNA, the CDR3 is TGTGCCAGCAGGAGACTAAGCGGGGCCTCTGGAAACACCATATATTTT.

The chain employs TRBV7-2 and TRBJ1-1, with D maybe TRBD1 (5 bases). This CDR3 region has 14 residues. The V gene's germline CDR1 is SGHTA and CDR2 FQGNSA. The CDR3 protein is CGSRRGTPGTEAFF. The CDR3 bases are TGTGGGAGTCGGCGGGGGACCCCAGGCACTGAAGCTTTCTTT.

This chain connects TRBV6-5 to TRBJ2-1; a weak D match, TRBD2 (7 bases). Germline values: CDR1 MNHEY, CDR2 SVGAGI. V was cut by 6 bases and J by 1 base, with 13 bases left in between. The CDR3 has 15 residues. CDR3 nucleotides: TGTGCCAGCAGCACGAGGGGGGGATCCTACAATGAGCAGTTCTTC. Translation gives CASSTRGGSYNEQFF.

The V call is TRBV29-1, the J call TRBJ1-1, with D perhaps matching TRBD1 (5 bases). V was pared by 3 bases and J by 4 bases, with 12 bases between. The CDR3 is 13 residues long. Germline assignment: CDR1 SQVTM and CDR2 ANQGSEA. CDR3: CSVDRGGSTEAFF. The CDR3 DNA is TGCAGCGTTGATCGGGGGGGGTCCACTGAAGCTTTCTTT.

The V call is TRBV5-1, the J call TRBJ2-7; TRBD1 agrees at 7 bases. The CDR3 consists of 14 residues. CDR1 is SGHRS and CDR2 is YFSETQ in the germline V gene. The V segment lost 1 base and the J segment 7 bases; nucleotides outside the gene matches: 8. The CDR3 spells CASSLTGAAGEQYF. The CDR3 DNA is TGCGCCAGCAGCTTGACAGGGGCCGCAGGAGAGCAGTACTTC.

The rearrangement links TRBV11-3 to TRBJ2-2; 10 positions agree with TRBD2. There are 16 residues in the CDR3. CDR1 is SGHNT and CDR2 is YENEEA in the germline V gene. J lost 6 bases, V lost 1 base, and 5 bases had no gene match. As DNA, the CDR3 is TGTGCCAGCAGCTTAGTTATAGCGGGAGGATCCGGGGAGCTGTTTTTT. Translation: CASSLVIAGGSGELFF.

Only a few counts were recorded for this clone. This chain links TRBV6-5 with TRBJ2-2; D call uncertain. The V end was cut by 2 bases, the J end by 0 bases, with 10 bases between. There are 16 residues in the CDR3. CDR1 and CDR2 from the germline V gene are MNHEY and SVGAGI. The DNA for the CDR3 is TGTGCCAGCAGTTACGGTTTCTTGACGAACACCGGGGAGCTGTTTTTT. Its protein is CASSYGFLTNTGELFF.

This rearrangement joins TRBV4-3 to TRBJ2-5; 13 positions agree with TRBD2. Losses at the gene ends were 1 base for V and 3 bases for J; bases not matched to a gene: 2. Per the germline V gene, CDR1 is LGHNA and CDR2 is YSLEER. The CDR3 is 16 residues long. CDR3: CASSQGGLAGEETQYF. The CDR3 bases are TGCGCCAGCAGCCAAGGTGGACTAGCGGGGGAAGAGACCCAGTACTTC.

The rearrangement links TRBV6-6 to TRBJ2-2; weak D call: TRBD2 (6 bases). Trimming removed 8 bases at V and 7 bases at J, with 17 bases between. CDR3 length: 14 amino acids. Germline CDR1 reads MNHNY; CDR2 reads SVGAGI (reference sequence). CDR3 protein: CASGSLGGGGELFF. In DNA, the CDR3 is TGTGCCAGCGGGAGCCTCGGGGGAGGCGGGGAGCTGTTTTTT.

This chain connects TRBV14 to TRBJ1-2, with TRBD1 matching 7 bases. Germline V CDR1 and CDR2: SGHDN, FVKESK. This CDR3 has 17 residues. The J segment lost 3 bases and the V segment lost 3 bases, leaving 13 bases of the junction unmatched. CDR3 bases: TGTGCCAGCAGCCACCGAGCGAAAGGGGGCCTCTACTATGGCTACACCTTC. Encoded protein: CASSHRAKGGLYYGYTF.

Written as DNA, the CDR3 is TGTGCCAGCAGTCCACAACAGGGAAATGAGCAGTTCTTC. Its protein is CASSPQQGNEQFF. The chain uses TRBV27 and TRBJ2-1; the D gene is possibly TRBD1 (6 bases). CDR1 is MNHEY and CDR2 is SMNVEV in the germline V gene (reference sequence). This CDR3 has 13 amino acids. The ends were cut back, 5 bases at V and 7 bases at J, with 12 bases in the middle.

The CDR3 region has the DNA TGTGCCAGCAGCCAGGGACAGGGTCATTCACCCCTCCACTTT. This encodes CASSQGQGHSPLHF. The rearrangement joins TRBV5-6 to TRBJ1-6; 9 nucleotides line up with TRBD1. The CDR3 runs 14 residues. V lost 4 bases to trimming and J lost 8 bases; unmatched junction nucleotides: 4. Germline V lookup: CDR1 SGHDT, CDR2 YYEEEE. Full variable domain (outside the CDR3, taken from reference TRBV5-6 and TRBJ1-6): DAGVTQSPTHLIKTRGQQVTLRCSPKSGHDTVSWYQQALGQGPQFIFQYYEEEERQRGNFPDRFSGHQFPNYSSELNVNALLLGDSALYLCASSQGQGHSPLHFGNGTRLTVT.

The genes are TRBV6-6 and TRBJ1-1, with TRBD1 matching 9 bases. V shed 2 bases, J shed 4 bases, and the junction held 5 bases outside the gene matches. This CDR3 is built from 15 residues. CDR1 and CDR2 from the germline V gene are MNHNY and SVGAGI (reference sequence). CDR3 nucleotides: TGTGCCAGCAGTTACACTACGACAGGGGGCACTGAAGCTTTCTTT. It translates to CASSYTTTGGTEAFF.

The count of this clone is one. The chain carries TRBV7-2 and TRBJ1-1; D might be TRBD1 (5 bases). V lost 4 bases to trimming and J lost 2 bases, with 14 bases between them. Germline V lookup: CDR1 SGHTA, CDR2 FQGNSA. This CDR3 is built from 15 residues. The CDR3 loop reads CASSSYGASNTEAFF. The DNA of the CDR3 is TGTGCCAGCAGCTCGTACGGGGCCAGTAACACTGAAGCTTTCTTT.

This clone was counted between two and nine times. The CDR3 nucleotides are TGCGCCAGCAGCCCCACAGGGGTCTCTGGAAACACCATATATTTT. Its translation is CASSPTGVSGNTIYF. V is TRBV5-1 and J is TRBJ1-3, with 7 nucleotides matching TRBD1. Trimming at V came to 4 bases and at J to 0 bases, leaving 4 bases not matched to a gene. The germline V gene encodes CDR1 SGHRS and CDR2 YFSETQ. CDR3 length equals 15 residues.

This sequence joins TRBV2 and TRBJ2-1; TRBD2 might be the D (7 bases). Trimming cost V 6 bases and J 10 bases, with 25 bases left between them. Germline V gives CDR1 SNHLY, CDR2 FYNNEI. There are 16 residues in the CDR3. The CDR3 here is CASRATWGGLTKEQFF. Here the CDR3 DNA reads TGTGCCAGCAGGGCAACCTGGGGGGGGCTAACTAAAGAGCAGTTCTTC.

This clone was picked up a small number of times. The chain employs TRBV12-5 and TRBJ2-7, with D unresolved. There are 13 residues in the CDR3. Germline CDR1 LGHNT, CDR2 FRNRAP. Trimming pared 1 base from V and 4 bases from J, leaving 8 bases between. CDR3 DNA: TGTGCTAGTGGTTTGGACGGGTCATACGAGCAGTACTTC. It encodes CASGLDGSYEQYF.

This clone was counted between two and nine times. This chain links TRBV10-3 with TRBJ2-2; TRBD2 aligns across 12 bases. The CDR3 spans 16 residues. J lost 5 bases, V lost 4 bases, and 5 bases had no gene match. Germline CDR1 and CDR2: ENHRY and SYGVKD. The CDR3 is CAISVPGTSGTGELFF. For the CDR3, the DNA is TGTGCCATCAGTGTCCCCGGGACTAGCGGGACCGGGGAGCTGTTTTTT.

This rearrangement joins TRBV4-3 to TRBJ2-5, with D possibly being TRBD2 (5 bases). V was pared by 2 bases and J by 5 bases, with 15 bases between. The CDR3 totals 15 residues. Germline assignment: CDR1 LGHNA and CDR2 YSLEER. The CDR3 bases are TGCGCCAGCAGCCAAAATGGACCCCGAGGGGAGACCCAGTACTTC. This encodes CASSQNGPRGETQYF.

This CDR3 reads CASSPIAAHNEQFF. CDR3 DNA sequence: TGTGCCAGCAGCCCGATAGCGGCCCACAATGAGCAGTTCTTC. V is TRBV7-6 and J is TRBJ2-1; D is perhaps TRBD2 (6 bases). Trimming removed 5 bases at V and 5 bases at J, with 13 bases between. This CDR3 is 14 amino acids long. Germline V gene data show CDR1 as SGHVS and CDR2 as FNYEAQ. The full variable domain, its missing parts supplied by reference TRBV7-6 and TRBJ2-1, is GAGVSQSPRYKVTKRGQDVALRCDPISGHVSLYWYRQALGQGPEFLTYFNYEAQQDKSGLPNDRFSAERPEGSISTLTIQRTEQRDSAMYRCASSPIAAHNEQFFGPGTRLTVL.

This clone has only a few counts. The CDR3 protein is CASSIVGRGEEPQHF. For the CDR3, the DNA is TGTGCCAGTAGTATAGTCGGCAGGGGCGAGGAGCCCCAGCATTTT. This rearrangement joins TRBV19 to TRBJ1-5; maybe TRBD1 (6 bases). There are 15 residues in the CDR3. CDR1 is LNHDA, CDR2 SQIVND, per germline (reference sequence). The V end was cut by 1 base, the J end by 8 bases, with 15 bases between.

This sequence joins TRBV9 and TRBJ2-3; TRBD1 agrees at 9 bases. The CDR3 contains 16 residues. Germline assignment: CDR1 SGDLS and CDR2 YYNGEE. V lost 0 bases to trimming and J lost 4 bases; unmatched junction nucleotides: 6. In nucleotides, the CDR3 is TGTGCCAGCAGCGTAGACGGGGACAGGGTGCCAGATACGCAGTATTTT. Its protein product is CASSVDGDRVPDTQYF.

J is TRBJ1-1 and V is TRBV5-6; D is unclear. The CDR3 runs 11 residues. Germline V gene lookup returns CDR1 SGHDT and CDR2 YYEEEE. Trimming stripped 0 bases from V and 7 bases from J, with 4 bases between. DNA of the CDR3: TGTGCCAGCAGCTTGGAGGGTGAAGCTTTCTTT. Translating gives CASSLEGEAFF.